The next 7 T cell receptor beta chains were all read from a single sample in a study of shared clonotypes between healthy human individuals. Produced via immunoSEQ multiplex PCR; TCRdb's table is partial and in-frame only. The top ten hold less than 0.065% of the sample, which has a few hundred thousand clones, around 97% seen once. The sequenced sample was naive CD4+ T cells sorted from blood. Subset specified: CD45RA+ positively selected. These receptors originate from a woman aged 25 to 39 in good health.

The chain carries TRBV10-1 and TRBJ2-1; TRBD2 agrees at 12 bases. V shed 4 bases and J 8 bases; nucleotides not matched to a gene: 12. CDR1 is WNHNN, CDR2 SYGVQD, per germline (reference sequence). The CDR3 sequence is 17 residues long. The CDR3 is CASSATKTSGSADEQFF. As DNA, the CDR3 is TGCGCCAGCAGTGCTACGAAGACTAGCGGGAGTGCCGATGAGCAGTTCTTC.

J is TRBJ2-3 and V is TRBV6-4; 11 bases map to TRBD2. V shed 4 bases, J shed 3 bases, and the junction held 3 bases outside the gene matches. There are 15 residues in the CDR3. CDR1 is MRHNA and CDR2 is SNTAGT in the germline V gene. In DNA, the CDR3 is TGTGCCAGCAGTGGGGGACTAGCGGAAACAGATACGCAGTATTTT. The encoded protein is CASSGGLAETDTQYF.

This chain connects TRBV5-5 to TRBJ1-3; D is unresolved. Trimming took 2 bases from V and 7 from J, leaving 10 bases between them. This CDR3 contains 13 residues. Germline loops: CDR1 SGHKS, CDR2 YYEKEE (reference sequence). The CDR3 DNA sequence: TGTGCCAGCAGCTTTTCGCCTGACAACACCATATATTTT. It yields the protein CASSFSPDNTIYF.

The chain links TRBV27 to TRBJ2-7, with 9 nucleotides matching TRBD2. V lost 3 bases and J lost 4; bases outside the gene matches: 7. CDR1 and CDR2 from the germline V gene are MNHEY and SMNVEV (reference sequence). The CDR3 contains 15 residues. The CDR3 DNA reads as TGTGCCAGCAGTTTGGTAGCGGGAGTCGGTTACGAGCAGTACTTC. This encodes CASSLVAGVGYEQYF.

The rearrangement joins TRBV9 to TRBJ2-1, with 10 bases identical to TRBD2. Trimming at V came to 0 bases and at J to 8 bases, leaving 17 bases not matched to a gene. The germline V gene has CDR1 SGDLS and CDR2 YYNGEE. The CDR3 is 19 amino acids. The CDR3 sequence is CASSVVSGRALGVGDEQFF. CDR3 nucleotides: TGTGCCAGCAGCGTAGTGAGCGGGAGGGCCCTCGGGGTTGGCGATGAGCAGTTCTTC.

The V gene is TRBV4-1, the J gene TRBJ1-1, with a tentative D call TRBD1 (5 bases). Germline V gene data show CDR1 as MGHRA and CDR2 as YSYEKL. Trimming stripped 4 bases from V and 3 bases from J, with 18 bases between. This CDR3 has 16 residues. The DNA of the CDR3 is TGCGCCAGCAGCCCCGGTTGGGGGGGGAGGGACACTGAAGCTTTCTTT. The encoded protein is CASSPGWGGRDTEAFF.

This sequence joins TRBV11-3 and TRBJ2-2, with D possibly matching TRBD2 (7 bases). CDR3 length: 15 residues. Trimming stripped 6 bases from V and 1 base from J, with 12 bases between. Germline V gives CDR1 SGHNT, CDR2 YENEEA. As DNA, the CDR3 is TGTGCCAGCAGTACCGGGGGGCTGAACACCGGGGAGCTGTTTTTT. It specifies CASSTGGLNTGELFF.